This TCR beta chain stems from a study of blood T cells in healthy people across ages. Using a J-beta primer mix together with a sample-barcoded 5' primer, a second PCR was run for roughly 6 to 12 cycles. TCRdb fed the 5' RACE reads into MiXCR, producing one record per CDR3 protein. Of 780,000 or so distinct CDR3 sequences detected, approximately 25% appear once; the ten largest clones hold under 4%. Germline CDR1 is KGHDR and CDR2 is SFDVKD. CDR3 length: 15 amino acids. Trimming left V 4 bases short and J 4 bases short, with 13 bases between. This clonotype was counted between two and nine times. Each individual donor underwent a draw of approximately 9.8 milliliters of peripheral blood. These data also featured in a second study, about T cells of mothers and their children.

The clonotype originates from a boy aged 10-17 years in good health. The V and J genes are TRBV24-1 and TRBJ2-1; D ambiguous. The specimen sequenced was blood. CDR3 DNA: TGTGCCACCAGTGACGACTCACGAGTATACAATGAGCAGTTCTTC. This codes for CATSDDSRVYNEQFF.